This TCR beta chain comes out of a study of TIL therapy for anti-PD-1-resistant metastatic lung cancer. Findings and limits, study-wide: Compared with baseline intratumoral T cells, expanded TIL cultures were more clonal and less diverse (around 5.7% vs 31%).

The immunoSEQ assay was v3. Clones were read by immunoSEQ multiplex PCR, and TCRdb kept only the in-frame ones, dropping some. In the table there are 9,000 to 9,500 clones, approximately 83% of which are singletons. Concerning this clone itself: Its antigen is undetermined.

The V gene end was trimmed by 5 bases and the J gene end by 6 bases; junction bases not matched to a gene: 11. The CDR3 is 16 residues long. CDR1 is MDHEN, CDR2 SYDVKM, per germline. Time point in this sample: pre-treatment sample, taken before nivolumab and TIL therapy. The tumor samples were excised metastases, mostly pleural nodules or supraclavicular lymph nodes. Progressing patients received lymphodepletion, expanded TIL infusion and IL-2. This sequence was found in a person aged 25-80 years with non-small cell lung cancer. This material consisted of tumor tissue, taken at baseline. This rearrangement joins TRBV28 to TRBJ1-5; 9 positions agree with TRBD1. CDR3 in amino acids: CASSPPGQGNGQPQHF. The CDR3 DNA reads as TGTGCCAGCAGTCCCCCAGGACAGGGGAATGGTCAGCCCCAGCATTTT. The full variable domain, rest sourced from reference TRBV28 and TRBJ1-5, is DVKVTQSSRYLVKRTGEKVFLECVQDMDHENMFWYRQDPGLGLRLIYFSYDVKMKEKGDIPEGYSVSREKKERFSLILESASTNQTSMYLCASSPPGQGNGQPQHFGDGTRLSIL.